The rows below give T cell receptor beta chains drawn from one sample of a study of blood T cell repertoires in COVID-19. Assay: immunoSEQ multiplex PCR; the TCRdb copy retains only in-frame clones and omits some. The table records under 95,000 clones, 70% to 90% of them present only once. Input material: peripheral blood. The source of these receptors is a human donor with acute or convalescent COVID-19. The donor label of this sample is uncertain. Both conserved end residues are part of each CDR3. D genes are given only for firm matches. Clone size is not always given. Where it is, it says once, few, many or a class for expanded clones.

j_gene: TRBJ2-3
d_gene: TRBD1
abundance: few
v_gene: TRBV28
CDR3nt: TGTGCCAGCAGTTTGCCCCCCGCGACAGGGAACACAGATACGCAGTATTTT
CDR3aa: CASSLPPATGNTDTQYF

j_gene: TRBJ2-1
d_gene: TRBD2
abundance: once
v_gene: TRBV5-1
CDR3nt: TGCGCCAGTGGGGAGGGAGTGGTGGATGAGCAGTTCTTC
CDR3aa: CASGEGVVDEQFF

j_gene: TRBJ2-3
d_gene: TRBD2
abundance: once
v_gene: TRBV5-1
CDR3nt: TGCGCCAGCAGCTTGAGGCGGGGGGGCACAGATACGCAGTATTTT
CDR3aa: CASSLRRGGTDTQYF

j_gene: TRBJ1-2
d_gene: TRBD1
abundance: few
v_gene: TRBV5-1
CDR3nt: TGCGCCAGCAGCTTGAGTCTGGGACAGGCCGATGGCTACACCTTC
CDR3aa: CASSLSLGQADGYTF

j_gene: TRBJ1-3
d_gene: TRBD1
abundance: -
v_gene: TRBV15
CDR3nt: TGTGCCACCAGCAGGGACAGGGGTTCGGGAAACACCATATATTTT
CDR3aa: CATSRDRGSGNTIYF

j_gene: TRBJ1-5
d_gene: -
abundance: -
v_gene: TRBV2
CDR3nt: TGTGCCAGCAGTGTTTCTATTAATCAGCCCCAGCATTTT
CDR3aa: CASSVSINQPQHF

j_gene: TRBJ1-1
d_gene: TRBD1
abundance: -
v_gene: TRBV10-3
CDR3nt: TGTGCCATCAGTGAGGGGACAGTCGACACGAACACTGAAGCTTTCTTT
CDR3aa: CAISEGTVDTNTEAFF

j_gene: TRBJ2-2
d_gene: TRBD1
abundance: -
v_gene: TRBV7-9
CDR3nt: TGTGCCAGCACCTCCTTGGGACAGGGACCCGGGGAGCTGTTTTTT
CDR3aa: CASTSLGQGPGELFF

j_gene: TRBJ2-7
d_gene: TRBD1
abundance: -
v_gene: TRBV24-1
CDR3nt: TGTGCCACCAGTGATCCCGGGACAGGGGTCAACGAGCAGTACTTC
CDR3aa: CATSDPGTGVNEQYF

j_gene: TRBJ2-7
d_gene: -
abundance: -
v_gene: TRBV11-2
CDR3nt: TGTGCCAGCAGCCAGGAGGCTTCTGGACGGCAGTACTTC
CDR3aa: CASSQEASGRQYF

j_gene: TRBJ1-2
d_gene: -
abundance: -
v_gene: TRBV5-6
CDR3nt: TGTGCCAGCAGCTCCGGGGGGGCCCCAGGCTATGGCTACACCTTC
CDR3aa: CASSSGGAPGYGYTF